This T cell receptor beta chain is drawn from a study of blood T cell repertoires in COVID-19. On the study more broadly: Some COVID-19 samples were acute and others convalescent; all came from the United States, Italy and Spain.

Germline-derived CDR1 and CDR2 are SGHNT and YYREEE (reference sequence). Trimming shortened V by 4 bases and J by 7 bases, and 18 bases separated the two germline ends. This CDR3 is 15 amino acids long. Per the original methods: Amplification with reference gene primers provided the estimates of nucleated cell counts. The table came from immunoSEQ multiplex PCR; TCRdb's copy has only in-frame clones and leaves some out. V, J and clone size are taken as reported in that table, and D and trimming were inferred from the DNA itself. The sample records 75,000 to 95,000 clones, around nine tenths being singletons.

The TCR originated in a man in his fifties or sixties with acute or convalescent COVID-19. V and J are TRBV5-4 and TRBJ2-1, with unresolved D. The sequenced material came from peripheral blood. The CDR3 sequence: CASSPVRSPPNEQFF. The DNA for the CDR3 is TGTGCCAGCAGCCCCGTGAGATCGCCCCCTAATGAGCAGTTCTTC.